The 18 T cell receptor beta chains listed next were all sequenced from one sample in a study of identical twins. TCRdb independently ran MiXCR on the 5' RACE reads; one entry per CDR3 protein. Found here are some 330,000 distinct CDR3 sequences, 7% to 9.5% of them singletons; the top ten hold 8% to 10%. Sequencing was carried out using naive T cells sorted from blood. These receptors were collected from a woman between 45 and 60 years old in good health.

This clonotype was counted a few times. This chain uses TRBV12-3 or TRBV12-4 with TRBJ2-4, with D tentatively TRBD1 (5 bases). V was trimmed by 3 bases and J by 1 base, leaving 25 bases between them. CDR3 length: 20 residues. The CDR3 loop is CASSFFLGLQSPRAKNIQYF. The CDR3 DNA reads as TGTGCCAGCAGTTTCTTTCTGGGGCTACAGTCCCCTAGGGCCAAAAACATTCAGTACTTC.

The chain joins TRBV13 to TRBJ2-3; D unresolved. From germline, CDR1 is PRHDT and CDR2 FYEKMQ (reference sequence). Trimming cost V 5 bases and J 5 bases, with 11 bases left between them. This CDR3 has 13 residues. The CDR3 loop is CASSAQLEDTQYF. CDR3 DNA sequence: TGTGCCAGCAGCGCCCAGTTGGAAGATACGCAGTATTTT.

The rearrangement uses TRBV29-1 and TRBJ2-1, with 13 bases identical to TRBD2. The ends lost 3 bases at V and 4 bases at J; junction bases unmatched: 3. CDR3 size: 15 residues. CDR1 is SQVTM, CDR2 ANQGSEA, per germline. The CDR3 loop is CSVDLLAGGYNEQFF. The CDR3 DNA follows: TGCAGCGTTGACCTACTAGCGGGAGGGTACAATGAGCAGTTCTTC.

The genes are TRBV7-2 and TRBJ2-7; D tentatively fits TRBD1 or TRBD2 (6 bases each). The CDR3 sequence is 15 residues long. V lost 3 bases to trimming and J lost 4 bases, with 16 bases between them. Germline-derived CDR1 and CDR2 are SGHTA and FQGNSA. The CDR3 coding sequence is TGTGCCAGCAGCTTTGAGGTGTTAGGGGGGTACGAGCAGTACGTC. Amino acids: CASSFEVLGGYEQYV.

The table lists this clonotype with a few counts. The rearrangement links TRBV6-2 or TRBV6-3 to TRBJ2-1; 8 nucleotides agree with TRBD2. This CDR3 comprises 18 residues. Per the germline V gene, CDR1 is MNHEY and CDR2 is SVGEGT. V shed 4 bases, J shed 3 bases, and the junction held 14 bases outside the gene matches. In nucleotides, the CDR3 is TGTGCCAGCAGTTCTCTATTATTCACTAGCGGAGTCTACAATGAGCAGTTCTTC. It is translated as CASSSLLFTSGVYNEQFF.

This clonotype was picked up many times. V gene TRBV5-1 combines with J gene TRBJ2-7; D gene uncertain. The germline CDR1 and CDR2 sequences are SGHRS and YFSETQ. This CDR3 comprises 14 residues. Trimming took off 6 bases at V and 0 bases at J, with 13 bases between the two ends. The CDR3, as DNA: TGCGCCAGCACCTCCGCCGCCGTCTCCTACGAGCAGTACTTC. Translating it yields CASTSAAVSYEQYF.

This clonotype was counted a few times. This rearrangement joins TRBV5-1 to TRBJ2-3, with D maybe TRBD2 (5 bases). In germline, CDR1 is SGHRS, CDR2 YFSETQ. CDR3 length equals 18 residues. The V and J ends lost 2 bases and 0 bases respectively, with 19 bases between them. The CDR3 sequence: CASSFRLGRGSSTDTQYF. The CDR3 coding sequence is TGCGCCAGCAGCTTCCGTCTCGGCCGGGGTTCCAGCACAGATACGCAGTATTTT.

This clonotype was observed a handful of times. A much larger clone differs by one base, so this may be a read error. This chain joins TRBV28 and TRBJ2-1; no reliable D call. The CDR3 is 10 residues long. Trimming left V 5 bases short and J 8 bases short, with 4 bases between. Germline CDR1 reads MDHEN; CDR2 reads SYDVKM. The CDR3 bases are TGTGCCAGCAGTATAGATGAGCAGTTCTTC. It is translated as CASSIDEQFF.

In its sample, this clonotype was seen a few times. CDR3 in DNA: TGTGCCAGCAGCCCGCTAGCGGGTTACACAGATACGCAGTATTTT. It translates to CASSPLAGYTDTQYF. This chain uses TRBV7-9 with TRBJ2-3; 8 bases are shared with TRBD2. V lost 5 bases to trimming and J lost 2 bases; unmatched junction nucleotides: 6. Looked up from germline, CDR1 is SEHNR and CDR2 is FQNEAQ (reference sequence). The CDR3 extends over 15 amino acids.

DNA of the CDR3: TGTGCCAGCTCCTCACGAGCCCCTATACTAGCGACGGAGACCCAGTACTTC. Protein sequence: CASSSRAPILATETQYF. The gene calls are TRBV18 and TRBJ2-5, with TRBD2 identical over 7 bases. CDR1 is KGHSH, CDR2 LQKENI, per germline. The CDR3 covers 17 residues. The ends lost 6 bases at V and 5 bases at J; junction bases unmatched: 18.

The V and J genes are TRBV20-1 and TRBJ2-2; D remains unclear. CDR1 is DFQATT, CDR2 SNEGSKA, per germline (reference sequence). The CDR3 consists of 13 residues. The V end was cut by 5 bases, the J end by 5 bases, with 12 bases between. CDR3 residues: CSALVGRTGELFF. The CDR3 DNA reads TGCAGTGCTTTAGTGGGCCGTACCGGGGAGCTGTTTTTT.

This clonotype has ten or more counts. Here the CDR3 DNA reads TGCGCCAGCAGCTTGGAGGGGGCAAGCTACGAGCAGTACTTC. Its translation: CASSLEGASYEQYF. The rearrangement links TRBV5-1 to TRBJ2-7; 7 bases align to TRBD1. Germline V lookup: CDR1 SGHRS, CDR2 YFSETQ. Germline trimming cut 0 bases from V and 3 bases from J; bases unmatched to any gene: 3. The CDR3 loop spans 14 amino acids. Full variable domain (rest looked up from reference TRBV5-1 and TRBJ2-7): KAGVTQTPRYLIKTRGQQVTLSCSPISGHRSVSWYQQTPGQGLQFLFEYFSETQRNKGNFPGRFSGRQFSNSRSEMNVSTLELGDSALYLCASSLEGASYEQYFGPGTRLTVT.

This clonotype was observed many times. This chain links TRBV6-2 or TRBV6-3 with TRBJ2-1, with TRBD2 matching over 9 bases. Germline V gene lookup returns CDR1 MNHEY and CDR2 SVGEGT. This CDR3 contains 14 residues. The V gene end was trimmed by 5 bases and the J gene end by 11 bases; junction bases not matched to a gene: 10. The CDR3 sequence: CASSITMTSGKQFF. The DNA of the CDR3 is TGTGCCAGCAGTATAACGATGACTAGCGGAAAGCAGTTCTTC.

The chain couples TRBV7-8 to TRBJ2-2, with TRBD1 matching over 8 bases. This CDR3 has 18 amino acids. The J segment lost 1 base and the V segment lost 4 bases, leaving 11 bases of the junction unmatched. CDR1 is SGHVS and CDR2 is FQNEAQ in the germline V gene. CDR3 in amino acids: CASSSQRKDRVNTGELFF. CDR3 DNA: TGTGCCAGCAGCTCCCAAAGAAAGGACAGGGTGAACACCGGGGAGCTGTTTTTT.

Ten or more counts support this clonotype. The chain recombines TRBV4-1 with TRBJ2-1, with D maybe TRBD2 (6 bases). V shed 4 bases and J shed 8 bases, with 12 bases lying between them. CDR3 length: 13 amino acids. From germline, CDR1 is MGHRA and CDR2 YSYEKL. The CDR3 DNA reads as TGCGCCAGCAGCCTGACACGGAGGGATGAGCAGTTCTTC. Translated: CASSLTRRDEQFF.

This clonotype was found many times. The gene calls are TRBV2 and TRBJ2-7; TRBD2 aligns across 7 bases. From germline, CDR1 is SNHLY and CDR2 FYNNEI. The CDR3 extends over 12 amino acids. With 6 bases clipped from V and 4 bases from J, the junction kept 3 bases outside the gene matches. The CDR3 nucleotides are TGTGCCAGCAGAACTAGCGTTTACGAGCAGTACTTC. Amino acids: CASRTSVYEQYF. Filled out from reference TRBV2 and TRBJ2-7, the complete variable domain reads EPEVTQTPSHQVTQMGQEVILRCVPISNHLYFYWYRQILGQKVEFLVSFYNNEISEKSEIFDDQFSVERPDGSNFTLKIRSTKLEDSAMYFCASRTSVYEQYFGPGTRLTVT.

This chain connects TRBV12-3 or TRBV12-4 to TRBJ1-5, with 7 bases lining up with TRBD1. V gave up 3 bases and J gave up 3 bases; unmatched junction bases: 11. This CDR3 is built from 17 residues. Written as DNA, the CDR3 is TGTGCCAGCAGTTTCGCGGGCGGTGGGACAGTCAATCAGCCCCAGCATTTT. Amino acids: CASSFAGGGTVNQPQHF.

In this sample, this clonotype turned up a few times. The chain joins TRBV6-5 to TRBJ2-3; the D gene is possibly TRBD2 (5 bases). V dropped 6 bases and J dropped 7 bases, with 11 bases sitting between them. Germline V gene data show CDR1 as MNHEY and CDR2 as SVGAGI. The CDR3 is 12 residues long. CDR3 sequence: CASSDIANTQYF. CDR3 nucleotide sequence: TGTGCCAGCAGCGACATAGCGAATACGCAGTATTTT.